The clone carrying this TCR beta chain was detected ten times or more. These data come from a study of T cells in Graves' hyperthyroidism and ophthalmopathy. Amplified TCR beta CDR3 regions derived from RNA transcripts. The TCR CDR3 was amplified in a first-round RT-PCR using the HTBI primer set. In TCRdb, the multiplex PCR reads were re-called with MiXCR into one record per CDR3 protein. This sample has around 520,000 distinct CDR3 sequences; approximately 25% occur once, and the top ten carry 10% to 12%. This CDR3 is 15 amino acids long. Germline assignment: CDR1 SGHTA and CDR2 FQGNSA. V was trimmed by 2 bases and J by 11 bases, leaving 22 bases between them. Under 3 months was the duration of disease in ophthalmopathy patients, who also had a Clinical Activity Score of at least 3 and a NOSPECS grade of at least 4.

Sequenced: blood. This receptor was obtained from a woman younger than 45 with Graves' ophthalmopathy. The gene calls are TRBV7-2 and TRBJ2-7; D is possibly TRBD2 (7 bases). The CDR3 region has the DNA TGTGCCAGCAGCTTAACCCCTACTTGGGAGGGGGAGGAGTACTTC. Its translation: CASSLTPTWEGEEYF.